This paragraph reports one T cell receptor beta chain. What antigen it recognizes has not been identified. Nothing much larger sits one base from this clone, and base qualities are not available. The data stem from a study of cytomegalovirus exposure and HLA in healthy donors (dated by TCRdb to about 2017). A note on the overall study: An earlier analysis of approximately 600 of the donors reported more than 250 Gb of sequence data and some 120 million unique TCR beta sequences from 150 million to 200 million T cells. In a later genetic analysis, genome-wide SNP genotypes for about 55% of the roughly 700 donors were used, and that subset was treated as a discovery cohort. HLA typing covered class I and class II loci at four-digit resolution. To predict cytomegalovirus infection status, the study brought together high-throughput TCR immunosequencing, statistical association of individual TCRs with disease status, and machine learning. Typing coverage varied by locus: about 620-630 donors for A, B, C, DRB1 and DQB1; roughly 560 for DQA1; more than 600 for DPA1; around 450 for DPB1. An earlier analysis of some 600 of the donors applied high-throughput TCR beta sequencing to assess whether each TCR beta V gene segment acted as functional or pseudogenic. Alongside the repertoire data, information on donor age, sex, ethnicity and CMV serostatus was compiled. To study patterns of TCR occurrence, a later analysis re-analyzed previously published TCR beta repertoires from around 700 donors and added high-resolution HLA genotyping. A separate validation cohort of 90 to 150 different subjects was used in addition to the approximately 700-subject first cohort. An early release that covered about 600 HLA-typed donors contained approximately 300 gigabases of sequencing data and 70 million to 100 million unique TCR sequences. The study used immunosequencing to profile the T cell repertoires of approximately 640 subjects and linked those repertoires to cytomegalovirus serostatus. Among the roughly 390 genotyped donors, approximately 77% belonged to the genetic ancestry cluster associated with self-reported Caucasian donors. The aim of the study was to test whether cataloging public T cell receptors could identify signatures of past pathogen exposure. Four to six DR-DQ haplotypes were handled as single units for association and clustering, since linkage in the cohort was strong. On average, around 200,000 unique TCR beta nucleotide sequences were sequenced per donor among roughly 430 genotyped donors of the cohort, with roughly 18% of those sequences being non-productive. Every repertoire in the discovery cohort had been generated on one and the same sequencing platform. The later analysis used no new phenotypic data to find candidate immune exposures, relying instead on TCR beta sequences and their occurrence across donors. Study-wide conclusions, independent of this receptor: According to a later analysis, parvovirus B19, influenza, CMV and Epstein-Barr virus appeared linked to several top co-occurrence clusters. In a later genetic analysis, a missense DCLRE1C variant was associated with V-gene and J-gene trimming of TCR beta chains, and the association was replicated in an independent cohort. Because HLA typing was missing for some donors at each locus, association tests included only the typed subset. Across donors, most TCR sequences were observed very rarely, whereas some public TCRs were present in many individuals. In this cohort, only TCR beta chains were sequenced, and detectable features were limited by the absence of alpha or paired-chain data. In a later analysis, HLA-associated TCR beta chains showed more clonal expansion and lower generation probabilities than non-associated chains that were equally common. The classifier was reported to diagnose cytomegalovirus status with high specificity and sensitivity in both the original and validation cohorts. Roughly uniform sequencing depth across donors was assumed in presence/absence analyses, although this assumption may not hold. The authors suggested that the approach could potentially be extended to other disease states and immunological phenotypes. Specific HLA alleles were associated with 18,000 or so TCR beta sequences at a false discovery rate of 0.05 in a later analysis. In a later genetic analysis, fewer N-insertions in productive TCRs were reported among donors in an Asian-associated ancestry cluster than the roughly 640-donor mean. Roughly 17 rarely observed V segments, including chromosome 9 orphons, were excluded from the earlier analysis of approximately 500 of the donors because counts were too low. Correlated functional status among segregating V segments might reflect linkage disequilibrium, but an unknown experimental factor could not be ruled out. Most CMV-associated TCR beta chains appeared to be HLA-restricted in a later analysis, and the HLA associations seemed to be driven largely by CMV exposure. When HLA alleles, especially DR and DQ, strongly co-occurred, attributing TCR associations to individual alleles was difficult. The study gave a list of around 170 TCR beta chains associated with cytomegalovirus. A further reported finding was that TCR beta sequences accurately predicted the HLA-A and HLA-B alleles for most subjects in the first cohort. The sequencing pipeline was judged likely to have produced a cluster of highly shared sequence variants as a technical artifact. In an earlier analysis of around 600 of the donors, most TCR beta V segments appeared in productive rearrangements about 90% or about 30% of the time, broadly matching IMGT annotations. A few of the identified cytomegalovirus-associated TCR beta chains were confirmed in vitro to be specific for cytomegalovirus antigens. In a later analysis, TCR association rates were found to vary across HLA loci, with the most associated TCRs seen for DRB1 alleles and the fewest for HLA-C alleles. The 87-base-pair reads could not distinguish some IMGT-functional V segments, including TRBV6-2 and TRBV6-3, so those segments were excluded. The only immune exposure information available for the cohort was CMV serostatus.

The library was generated by the immunoSEQ multiplex PCR assay. The multiplex PCR relied on a mix of 60 forward primers for TCR Vbeta segments and 13 reverse primers for TCR Jbeta segments. Amplification of the CDR3 region of rearranged TCR beta genes was performed with a multiplex PCR assay on genomic DNA. Amplified TCR beta libraries were sequenced as 87-base-pair reads on the Illumina HiSeq System. In the authors' own workflow: A later analysis tallied about 77 million unique TCR beta chains across the 700 or so repertoires, and around 10 million of those chains were shared by two or more donors. Raw reads were error-corrected and collapsed into unique sequences by a nearest-neighbor algorithm in which closely related sequences were merged to remove PCR and sequencing errors. Alignment of CDR3 sequences to IMGT reference sequences was used to assign V, D and J gene segments. For a sequence to be retained, at least a six-nucleotide match to both a V gene segment and a J gene segment was required. A rearrangement was called productive if the CDR3 had no stop codons and remained in frame with V and J, and every other rearrangement was called non-productive. CDR3 was defined by IMGT convention, running from the second conserved V-encoded cysteine to the conserved J-encoded phenylalanine. The earlier analysis of fewer than 750 of the donors excluded sequences that lacked an unambiguous match to a single V gene segment. In an earlier analysis of approximately 610 of the donors, V segments were called functional above 56.7% productive rearrangements and were called segregating when the between-donor standard deviation exceeded 5%. A statistical classification framework was developed to diagnose cytomegalovirus status using the catalog of TCR beta chain sequences. In a later analysis, TCR nucleotide sequences were compared against IMGT/GENE-DB human TR gene sequences so that V and J genes could be assigned. The TCRdist pipeline was used in a later analysis to assign CDR3 sequences and most-parsimonious VDJ recombination scenarios. In a later analysis, each TCR beta chain was defined by its CDR3 amino acid sequence together with its V-gene family, and reads without a unique V-gene family were excluded. To address suspected cross-contamination and a sequencing artifact, a later analysis removed over 500 highly shared, low-generation-probability nucleotide sequences. A later analysis calculated a clonal expansion index for each public chain from normalized within-repertoire ranks of inferred template counts. In a later analysis, generation probabilities were computed with a VDJ recombination model fitted to out-of-frame rearrangements, and the resulting probabilities were checked against IGoR. A later analysis scored TCR-TCR, TCR-HLA and TCR-CMV co-occurrence with hypergeometric tests, applying a repertoire-size bias correction to TCR pairs. False discovery rates were estimated in a later analysis by permuting HLA or CMV assignments 20 times. A later analysis grouped co-occurring TCRs with DBSCAN, adding TCRdist sequence similarity when clustering within HLA-allele-positive subsets. Co-occurrence clustering excluded repertoires with fewer than 30,000 or more than 120,000 public chains, plus five with anomalous nucleotide sharing. Imported from immuneACCESS, the table was reduced by TCRdb to in-frame sequences with V and J called. These copies leave out some clones; in studies compared against another copy, an unresolved V gene accounts for under half, and the cause of the remainder is not known. V and J calls and clone size are as listed in that table; D and trimming were resolved from the DNA. This sample comprises some 130,000 clones, around 79% of them detected only once. 8.8% of the sample goes to the ten largest clones.

Relative to germline, V is missing 3 bases and J is missing 2 bases, with 2 bases of the junction outside any gene match. Looking up the germline V gene yields CDR1 SGHRS and CDR2 YFSETQ. Its CDR3 holds 15 amino acids, cysteine through phenylalanine. Left in the record is the CDR3 DNA by itself, 45 bases read in frame from the first base. The cohort consisted of 670 or so healthy bone marrow donors. All cohort members were sampled while nominally healthy, although unrecorded immune exposures were likely present. The donor tested CMV seropositive, placing the donor among the 289 seropositive members of the cohort. Every donor gave a peripheral blood sample, and the peripheral blood mononuclear cells from that sample were used for TCR beta sequencing. The Qiagen DNeasy Blood Extraction Kit was used to extract genomic DNA from the blood cell samples.

Sequencing input: PBMCs. The receptor's source is a woman aged 45-65 years in good health and CMV-seropositive. The rearrangement joined TRBV5-1 to TRBJ1-6, with 7 bases aligning to TRBD1. The nucleotide sequence reads TGCGCCAGCAGCTCCGGGACAGCCTATAATTCACCCCTCCACTTT. Its protein product is CASSSGTAYNSPLHF.